These 29 T cell receptor beta chains originate from one sample sequenced in a study of blood T cell repertoires in COVID-19. Repertoires were generated with immunoSEQ multiplex PCR, while TCRdb's copy carries only in-frame clones and drops some. This table has under 200,000 clones, 88% appearing once. The sequenced sample consisted of peripheral blood. Receptors originate from a young man with active or convalescent COVID-19.

This clone has more than one count but fewer than ten. The CDR3, as DNA: TGTGCCAGCAGCGGAGGGCCGGGACTAGCGAACAATGAGCAGTTCTTC. Protein: CASSGGPGLANNEQFF. The gene calls are TRBV7-2 and TRBJ2-1, with 10 nucleotides matching TRBD2. The CDR3 has 16 amino acids. Germline lookup yields CDR1 SGHTA and CDR2 FQGNSA. J lost 5 bases, V lost 5 bases, and 9 bases had no gene match.

This clone was counted a few times. The V gene is TRBV11-3, the J gene TRBJ1-1, with D tentatively TRBD1 (5 bases). V was cut by 5 bases and J by 1 base, with 5 bases left in between. In germline, CDR1 is SGHNT, CDR2 YENEEA. The CDR3 length is 12 residues. The CDR3, as DNA: TGTGCCAGCAGCACAGGGAACACTGAAGCTTTCTTT. Translating it yields CASSTGNTEAFF.

In nucleotides, the CDR3 is TGTGCCATCAGTGAGTCACGGGGATCCTACGAGCAGTACTTC. This gives the protein CAISESRGSYEQYF. This sequence joins TRBV10-3 and TRBJ2-7, with D perhaps matching TRBD2 (5 bases). From germline, CDR1 is ENHRY and CDR2 SYGVKD. The CDR3 extends over 14 amino acids. V was trimmed by 0 bases and J by 1 base, leaving 7 bases between them.

This chain joins TRBV27 and TRBJ2-2; D call uncertain. Trimming took 7 bases from V and 0 from J, leaving 15 bases between them. Germline values: CDR1 MNHEY, CDR2 SMNVEV (reference sequence). This CDR3 is built from 16 residues. The CDR3 loop is CASTRKFSTNTGELFF. Here the CDR3 DNA reads TGTGCCAGCACTAGGAAATTCTCTACGAACACCGGGGAGCTGTTTTTT.

The chain carries TRBV5-1 and TRBJ2-7; 11 nucleotides align to TRBD2. V shed 1 base, J shed 1 base, and the junction held 4 bases outside the gene matches. Germline V CDR1 and CDR2: SGHRS, YFSETQ. The length of the CDR3 is 16 residues. This chain's CDR3 is CASSLMTSGISYEQYF. CDR3 sequence (DNA): TGCGCCAGCAGCTTGATGACTAGCGGGATATCCTACGAGCAGTACTTC. Full variable domain (outside the CDR3, taken from reference TRBV5-1 and TRBJ2-7): KAGVTQTPRYLIKTRGQQVTLSCSPISGHRSVSWYQQTPGQGLQFLFEYFSETQRNKGNFPGRFSGRQFSNSRSEMNVSTLELGDSALYLCASSLMTSGISYEQYFGPGTRLTVT.

This chain uses TRBV14 with TRBJ1-2; no definite D call. This CDR3 is built from 8 residues. V was cut by 3 bases and J by 14 bases, with 4 bases left in between. Germline V CDR1 and CDR2: SGHDN, FVKESK. This CDR3 is CASSHITF. In nucleotides, the CDR3 is TGTGCCAGCAGCCATATTACCTTC.

The chain employs TRBV5-1 and TRBJ2-7; TRBD2 aligns across 7 bases. The germline CDR1 and CDR2 sequences are SGHRS and YFSETQ. This CDR3 is 16 amino acids long. Trimming removed 2 bases from V and 3 bases from J; junction bases left unmatched: 11. The CDR3 DNA reads TGCGCCAGCAGCTTAGTCGGGGGGTCGACGTTCTACGAGCAGTACTTC. It specifies CASSLVGGSTFYEQYF.

This clone was seen only once. V and J are TRBV4-1 and TRBJ2-5; the D is unclear. Germline V CDR1 and CDR2: MGHRA, YSYEKL. This CDR3 has 17 residues. Trimming stripped 4 bases from V and 4 bases from J, with 22 bases between. The chain's CDR3 is CASSLSTGSSLRETQYF. The DNA of the CDR3 is TGCGCCAGCAGCCTATCGACTGGATCCAGCCTACGAGAGACCCAGTACTTC.

The chain combines TRBV11-2 with TRBJ1-1, with 8 bases identical to TRBD1. CDR3 size: 16 residues. Germline lookup yields CDR1 SGHAT and CDR2 FQNNGV. Trimming cost V 0 bases and J 5 bases; bases outside gene matches: 8. The CDR3: CASSLEGRGPGTEAFF. The CDR3 DNA reads as TGTGCCAGCAGCTTAGAAGGCAGGGGGCCTGGGACTGAAGCTTTCTTT.

The rearrangement links TRBV2 to TRBJ1-5; possibly TRBD1 for D (5 bases). Germline lookup yields CDR1 SNHLY and CDR2 FYNNEI. Trimming took off 5 bases at V and 3 bases at J, with 14 bases between the two ends. This CDR3 region has 15 residues. The DNA for the CDR3 is TGTGCCAGCAGTCCGGACATTTTCAACAATCAGCCCCAGCATTTT. It translates to CASSPDIFNNQPQHF.

In its sample, this clone was seen a few times. The chain couples TRBV2 to TRBJ2-7; possibly TRBD2 for D (6 bases). Germline V gene sequence: CDR1 SNHLY, CDR2 FYNNEI. V lost 4 bases to trimming and J lost 3 bases, with 10 bases between them. This CDR3 is built from 13 residues. Here the CDR3 DNA reads TGTGCCAGCAGTGTAAGACTAGACTACGAGCAGTACTTC. Its protein product is CASSVRLDYEQYF.

The chain carries TRBV5-1 and TRBJ1-1, with TRBD1 matching 7 bases. The CDR3 has 17 residues. Germline loops: CDR1 SGHRS, CDR2 YFSETQ. V shed 3 bases and J 0 bases; nucleotides not matched to a gene: 11. The CDR3 reads CASSYRDSSSMNTEAFF. The CDR3 DNA sequence: TGCGCCAGCAGCTACAGGGACAGCTCCTCTATGAACACTGAAGCTTTCTTT.

This clone occurred a few times. This rearrangement joins TRBV6-2 or TRBV6-3 to TRBJ1-1; D remains unclear. Germline V gene data show CDR1 as MNHEY and CDR2 as SVGEGT. The V and J ends lost 4 bases and 3 bases respectively, with 12 bases between them. There are 14 residues in the CDR3. CDR3 sequence (DNA): TGTGCCAGCAGTTGGCAGGTGTCGGACACTGAAGCTTTCTTT. Translating it yields CASSWQVSDTEAFF.

The chain combines TRBV5-4 with TRBJ2-5, with a possible D match to TRBD2 (5 bases). Germline V lookup: CDR1 SGHNT, CDR2 YYREEE (reference sequence). Trimming shortened V by 4 bases and J by 1 base, and 14 bases separated the two germline ends. The CDR3 consists of 15 residues. The CDR3 DNA reads as TGTGCCAGCAGCGAGAAGTTCGCGGGCCAAGAGACCCAGTACTTC. The encoded protein is CASSEKFAGQETQYF.

This clone showed up just once. The chain recombines TRBV5-1 with TRBJ1-2; 10 nucleotides line up with TRBD1. The CDR3 consists of 15 residues. The ends lost 4 bases at V and 6 bases at J; junction bases unmatched: 9. The germline V gene encodes CDR1 SGHRS and CDR2 YFSETQ. In DNA form, the CDR3 reads TGCGCCAGCAGCGAGGTGGGACAGGGGAGGGATGGCTACACCTTC. It codes for CASSEVGQGRDGYTF.

The gene calls are TRBV14 and TRBJ2-1, with TRBD2 matching over 10 bases. The CDR3 runs 15 residues. Trimming took 4 bases from V and 4 from J; bases not matched to a gene: 4. Per the germline V gene, CDR1 is SGHDN and CDR2 is FVKESK. CDR3 region: CASSLRTSGYNEQFF. CDR3 nucleotide sequence: TGTGCCAGCAGCCTTAGGACTAGCGGTTACAATGAGCAGTTCTTC. Using reference TRBV14 and TRBJ2-1 for the parts outside the CDR3, the full variable domain is EAGVTQFPSHSVIEKGQTVTLRCDPISGHDNLYWYRRVMGKEIKFLLHFVKESKQDESGMPNNRFLAERTGGTYSTLKVQPAELEDSGVYFCASSLRTSGYNEQFFGPGTRLTVL.

The genes are TRBV10-3 and TRBJ2-3, with 8 positions matching TRBD2. V lost 6 bases and J lost 2; bases outside the gene matches: 10. CDR1 is ENHRY and CDR2 is SYGVKD in the germline V gene. The CDR3 length is 16 residues. CDR3 coding DNA: TGTGCCATCAGGGAAGGGCGGGGGGACCCCACAGATACGCAGTATTTT. This encodes CAIREGRGDPTDTQYF.

The chain carries TRBV24-1 and TRBJ2-3; D is perhaps TRBD2 (5 bases). The CDR3 is 16 amino acids. Germline CDR1 and CDR2: KGHDR and SFDVKD. V dropped 2 bases and J dropped 3 bases, with 14 bases sitting between them. CDR3 residues: CATSDSGGSGTDTQYF. The CDR3 coding sequence is TGTGCCACCAGTGATTCCGGAGGATCTGGAACAGATACGCAGTATTTT.

This clone appeared a single time. The chain joins TRBV6-2 or TRBV6-3 to TRBJ1-6; D gene ambiguous. Germline assignment: CDR1 MNHEY and CDR2 SVGEGT. Trimming took off 0 bases at V and 8 bases at J, with 11 bases between the two ends. The CDR3 has 15 residues. The CDR3: CASSYSGGRDSPLHF. DNA for the CDR3: TGTGCCAGCAGTTACTCGGGAGGTAGGGATTCACCCCTCCACTTT.

This chain links TRBV6-6 with TRBJ1-1; D call uncertain. CDR1 is MNHNY and CDR2 is SVGAGI in the germline V gene (reference sequence). The CDR3 has 13 residues. Deletions cut 7 bases from V and 2 bases from J, with 11 bases between. The DNA of the CDR3 is TGTGCCAGCACCGATGGGAGAAACACTGAAGCTTTCTTT. Encoded protein: CASTDGRNTEAFF.

This clone was picked up one time. This chain joins TRBV5-1 and TRBJ2-5, with 7 bases lining up with TRBD1. The CDR3 runs 14 residues. Trimming cost V 4 bases and J 1 base; bases outside gene matches: 4. Germline CDR1 is SGHRS and CDR2 is YFSETQ. In nucleotides, the CDR3 is TGCGCCAGCAGCCCCGGGACAGTCCAAGAGACCCAGTACTTC. This encodes CASSPGTVQETQYF.

Notes on this clone: Other DNA variants within this sample encode the same CDR3. The rearrangement links TRBV9 to TRBJ2-3; D is unclear. The CDR3 extends over 13 amino acids. V dropped 2 bases and J dropped 0 bases, with 4 bases sitting between them. CDR1 and CDR2 (germline): SGDLS, YYNGEE. CDR3 residues: CASSVASTDTQYF. The CDR3 DNA sequence: TGTGCCAGCAGCGTGGCCAGCACAGATACGCAGTATTTT.

In its sample, this clone was seen once. The chain joins TRBV19 to TRBJ1-1, with D unclear. This CDR3 has 14 residues. The germline V gene encodes CDR1 LNHDA and CDR2 SQIVND (reference sequence). Trimming removed 3 bases from V and 4 bases from J, with 12 bases in between. In nucleotides, the CDR3 is TGTGCCAGTAGTATGGGAGGGTTGGGCACTGAAGCTTTCTTT. It codes for CASSMGGLGTEAFF.

The chain links TRBV6-6 to TRBJ1-3; D is unclear. The CDR3 has 12 residues. V was shortened by 2 bases and J by 8 bases, with 7 bases between the two germline ends. Per germline, CDR1 MNHNY and CDR2 SVGAGI (reference sequence). CDR3 protein: CASSYRRDTIYF. As DNA, the CDR3 is TGTGCCAGCAGTTACAGGCGGGACACCATATATTTT.

The chain joins TRBV13 to TRBJ1-1, with 7 positions matching TRBD1. Per the germline V gene, CDR1 is PRHDT and CDR2 is FYEKMQ (reference sequence). Trimming removed 3 bases from V and 0 bases from J; junction bases left unmatched: 4. This CDR3 comprises 15 residues. The CDR3 DNA reads TGTGCCAGCAGCTTCCGGACAGGATTGAACACTGAAGCTTTCTTT. Translated, it gives CASSFRTGLNTEAFF.

This chain connects TRBV11-2 to TRBJ1-2; D not certain. Trimming stripped 1 base from V and 3 bases from J, with 9 bases between. CDR3 size: 14 residues. Germline V gene lookup returns CDR1 SGHAT and CDR2 FQNNGV. For the CDR3, the DNA is TGTGCCAGCAGCTTAGGCCCTCGGGACTATGGCTACACCTTC. Its translation is CASSLGPRDYGYTF.

This chain links TRBV19 with TRBJ2-7; tentatively, D is TRBD2 (5 bases). V shed 6 bases and J shed 2 bases, with 11 bases lying between them. CDR3 length: 13 amino acids. Germline values: CDR1 LNHDA, CDR2 SQIVND (reference sequence). CDR3 amino acids: CASRPKTTYEQYF. The CDR3 DNA reads as TGTGCCAGTAGGCCCAAGACTACCTACGAGCAGTACTTC.

For the CDR3, the DNA is TGTGCCAGCAGTTTTAAACTTTTCCCTGAAGCTTTCTTT. This encodes CASSFKLFPEAFF. This chain joins TRBV12-3 or TRBV12-4 and TRBJ1-1, with D unclear. The CDR3 is 13 amino acids. Trimming stripped 3 bases from V and 6 bases from J, with 11 bases between.

This chain joins TRBV4-1 and TRBJ2-3; maybe TRBD2 (5 bases). The germline V and J ends were trimmed by 0 bases and 4 bases, with 17 bases remaining between them. This CDR3 is 17 amino acids long. Germline loops: CDR1 MGHRA, CDR2 YSYEKL. The CDR3 is CASSQDREGRGPDTQYF. For the CDR3, the DNA is TGCGCCAGCAGCCAAGATAGGGAAGGGAGAGGCCCAGATACGCAGTATTTT.